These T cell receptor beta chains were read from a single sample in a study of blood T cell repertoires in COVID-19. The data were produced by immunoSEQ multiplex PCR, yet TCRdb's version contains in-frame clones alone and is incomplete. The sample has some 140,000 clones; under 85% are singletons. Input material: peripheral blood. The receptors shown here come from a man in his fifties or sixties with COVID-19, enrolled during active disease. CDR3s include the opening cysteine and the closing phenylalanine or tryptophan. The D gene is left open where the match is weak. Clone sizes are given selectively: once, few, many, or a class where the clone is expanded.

CDR3 DNA: TGTGCCAGCAGCCAGCCGGGACAGGCAGTCACCGGGGAGCTGTTTTTT
CDR3 protein: CASSQPGQAVTGELFF
CDR3 length: 16
V gene: TRBV3-1/TRBV3-2
J gene: TRBJ2-2
clone size: .
D gene: TRBD1

CDR3 DNA: TGTGCCAGCAGCTCCCTGGGGCGGGGGGACACTGAAGCTTTCTTT
CDR3 protein: CASSSLGRGDTEAFF
CDR3 length: 15
V gene: TRBV7-2
J gene: TRBJ1-1
clone size: .
D gene: .

CDR3 DNA: TGTGCCAGCAGCTTAGCGGACAGGGGTTCCTACGAGCAGTACTTC
CDR3 protein: CASSLADRGSYEQYF
CDR3 length: 15
V gene: TRBV7-8
J gene: TRBJ2-7
clone size: .
D gene: TRBD1

CDR3 DNA: TGCGCCAGCAGCCCAGGGAATTTTCCGCCCCAGCATTTT
CDR3 protein: CASSPGNFPPQHF
CDR3 length: 13
V gene: TRBV23-1
J gene: TRBJ1-5
clone size: .
D gene: .

CDR3 DNA: TGTGCCAGCCTGAAGGGGCCGAACACCGGGGAGCTGTTTTTT
CDR3 protein: CASLKGPNTGELFF
CDR3 length: 14
V gene: TRBV7-3
J gene: TRBJ2-2
clone size: .
D gene: .

CDR3 DNA: TGTGCCAGCAGCTTGGGTACACCGCCCAGCTCCTACGAGCAGTACTTC
CDR3 protein: CASSLGTPPSSYEQYF
CDR3 length: 16
V gene: TRBV5-5
J gene: TRBJ2-7
clone size: .
D gene: .

CDR3 DNA: TGTGCCAGCTCAGACAGGGTTAACACTGAAGCTTTCTTT
CDR3 protein: CASSDRVNTEAFF
CDR3 length: 13
V gene: TRBV18
J gene: TRBJ1-1
clone size: once
D gene: TRBD1

CDR3 DNA: TGTGCCAGCAGCTTCCCAACAGGGGCTGAAGCTTTCTTT
CDR3 protein: CASSFPTGAEAFF
CDR3 length: 13
V gene: TRBV5-4
J gene: TRBJ1-1
clone size: .
D gene: TRBD1

CDR3 DNA: TGTGCCAGCAGCTTTAGGGGCGATCACGGGGAGCTGTTTTTT
CDR3 protein: CASSFRGDHGELFF
CDR3 length: 14
V gene: TRBV7-9
J gene: TRBJ2-2
clone size: .
D gene: .

CDR3 DNA: TGTGCCTGGAGTGTACGGGGGGCCAAAAACATTCAGTACTTC
CDR3 protein: CAWSVRGAKNIQYF
CDR3 length: 14
V gene: TRBV30
J gene: TRBJ2-4
clone size: .
D gene: .

CDR3 DNA: TGCAGCGTCTCTAGTCAGGGGAAGTTTAATGAAAAACTGTTTTTT
CDR3 protein: CSVSSQGKFNEKLFF
CDR3 length: 15
V gene: TRBV29-1
J gene: TRBJ1-4
clone size: few
D gene: .

CDR3 DNA: TGTGCCAGCAGCCAAGATCTGGTCAGCTACAATGAGCAGTTCTTC
CDR3 protein: CASSQDLVSYNEQFF
CDR3 length: 15
V gene: TRBV4-2
J gene: TRBJ2-1
clone size: .
D gene: .

CDR3 DNA: TGTGCCAGCAGCTTAGTGCCAGGGGGCTTGAACTATGGCTACACCTTC
CDR3 protein: CASSLVPGGLNYGYTF
CDR3 length: 16
V gene: TRBV7-2
J gene: TRBJ1-2
clone size: .
D gene: TRBD1

CDR3 DNA: TGCGCCAGCAGCGTGACAGGGGGCATGAACACCGGGGAGCTGTTTTTT
CDR3 protein: CASSVTGGMNTGELFF
CDR3 length: 16
V gene: TRBV5-1
J gene: TRBJ2-2
clone size: .
D gene: TRBD1

CDR3 DNA: TGTGCCAGCAGCCAAGATGCAGGGTTCGGTGAGCAGTTCTTC
CDR3 protein: CASSQDAGFGEQFF
CDR3 length: 14
V gene: TRBV3-1/TRBV3-2
J gene: TRBJ2-1
clone size: .
D gene: .

CDR3 DNA: TGCGCCAGCAGCCCCGACAGAGCTTTGAACACTGAAGCTTTCTTT
CDR3 protein: CASSPDRALNTEAFF
CDR3 length: 15
V gene: TRBV5-1
J gene: TRBJ1-1
clone size: .
D gene: .

CDR3 DNA: TGTGCCAGCAGCTTCGGGACAGGGTCCACTGAAGCTTTCTTT
CDR3 protein: CASSFGTGSTEAFF
CDR3 length: 14
V gene: TRBV5-8
J gene: TRBJ1-1
clone size: many
D gene: TRBD1

CDR3 DNA: TGCAGTGCTAGTGGGGGGGGTGAAGCTTTCTTT
CDR3 protein: CSASGGGEAFF
CDR3 length: 11
V gene: TRBV20-1
J gene: TRBJ1-1
clone size: .
D gene: .

CDR3 DNA: TGTGCCAGCAGCAAGGGACAGCTTCATCAAGAGACCCAGTACTTC
CDR3 protein: CASSKGQLHQETQYF
CDR3 length: 15
V gene: TRBV5-4
J gene: TRBJ2-5
clone size: once
D gene: TRBD1

CDR3 DNA: TGTGCCAGCAGTTTTGGGGGGGTAGCAGATACGCAGTATTTT
CDR3 protein: CASSFGGVADTQYF
CDR3 length: 14
V gene: TRBV28
J gene: TRBJ2-3
clone size: .
D gene: TRBD2

CDR3 DNA: TGTGCCAGCAGCTTCAGGGTCATTCTTAGCGGGACTAGCACAGATACGCAGTATTTT
CDR3 protein: CASSFRVILSGTSTDTQYF
CDR3 length: 19
V gene: TRBV7-8
J gene: TRBJ2-3
clone size: .
D gene: TRBD2

CDR3 DNA: TGTGCCAGTAGTATAGGCAGGCCAGGCAATCAGCCCCAGCATTTT
CDR3 protein: CASSIGRPGNQPQHF
CDR3 length: 15
V gene: TRBV19
J gene: TRBJ1-5
clone size: .
D gene: .

CDR3 DNA: TGTGCCAGTAGTGACCAAGCGGGAGGCCGATCCTACGAGCAGTACTTC
CDR3 protein: CASSDQAGGRSYEQYF
CDR3 length: 16
V gene: TRBV19
J gene: TRBJ2-7
clone size: once
D gene: TRBD2

CDR3 DNA: TGCGCCAGCAGCCAAGATCTAGGGAGTCTGGAACAGCCCCAGCATTTT
CDR3 protein: CASSQDLGSLEQPQHF
CDR3 length: 16
V gene: TRBV4-3
J gene: TRBJ1-5
clone size: .
D gene: .

CDR3 DNA: TGTGCCAGCAGCCCTCAGAGCGCCACCACCAATGAGCAGTTCTTC
CDR3 protein: CASSPQSATTNEQFF
CDR3 length: 15
V gene: TRBV9
J gene: TRBJ2-1
clone size: .
D gene: .

CDR3 DNA: TGTGCCAGCAGCGCACCGGGACTAGCAGTATACAATGAGCAGTTCTTC
CDR3 protein: CASSAPGLAVYNEQFF
CDR3 length: 16
V gene: TRBV7-2
J gene: TRBJ2-1
clone size: .
D gene: TRBD2

CDR3 DNA: TGTGCCAGCTCAGCGACGACAGGGGGGGACTATGGCTACACCTTC
CDR3 protein: CASSATTGGDYGYTF
CDR3 length: 15
V gene: TRBV18
J gene: TRBJ1-2
clone size: .
D gene: TRBD1

CDR3 DNA: TGTGCCACCATGACAGGGTGGGTGACTGAAGCTTTCTTT
CDR3 protein: CATMTGWVTEAFF
CDR3 length: 13
V gene: TRBV28
J gene: TRBJ1-1
clone size: .
D gene: TRBD1

CDR3 DNA: TGTGCCATCAGTGATGAAGGAGGGGCGGACACTGAAGCTTTCTTT
CDR3 protein: CAISDEGGADTEAFF
CDR3 length: 15
V gene: TRBV10-3
J gene: TRBJ1-1
clone size: once
D gene: .

CDR3 DNA: TGTGCCAGTAGTGCATTACAGGGTGTAGGTGAAAAACTGTTTTTT
CDR3 protein: CASSALQGVGEKLFF
CDR3 length: 15
V gene: TRBV19
J gene: TRBJ1-4
clone size: .
D gene: .

CDR3 DNA: TGTGCCAGCAGTGGCCTCGGGGGTATATCTTACGAGCAGTACTTC
CDR3 protein: CASSGLGGISYEQYF
CDR3 length: 15
V gene: TRBV28
J gene: TRBJ2-7
clone size: .
D gene: .

CDR3 DNA: TGTGCCAGCTCACCTCCATTGGGGGCAGAGACCCAGTACTTC
CDR3 protein: CASSPPLGAETQYF
CDR3 length: 14
V gene: TRBV18
J gene: TRBJ2-5
clone size: .
D gene: .

CDR3 DNA: TGTGCCAGCAGGCAGGGGACGGACACTGAAGCTTTCTTT
CDR3 protein: CASRQGTDTEAFF
CDR3 length: 13
V gene: TRBV7-8
J gene: TRBJ1-1
clone size: .
D gene: .

CDR3 DNA: TGTGCCAGCACCCCCCCAGGCAACTCCTACAATGAGCAGTTCTTC
CDR3 protein: CASTPPGNSYNEQFF
CDR3 length: 15
V gene: TRBV6-5
J gene: TRBJ2-1
clone size: .
D gene: .

CDR3 DNA: TGTGCCAGCTCACCAAAGGCAGGGGGCACTGAAGCTTTCTTT
CDR3 protein: CASSPKAGGTEAFF
CDR3 length: 14
V gene: TRBV18
J gene: TRBJ1-1
clone size: .
D gene: TRBD1

CDR3 DNA: TGTGCCAGCACCGCGGACAGGGGGGTCTATGGCTACACCTTC
CDR3 protein: CASTADRGVYGYTF
CDR3 length: 14
V gene: TRBV6-5
J gene: TRBJ1-2
clone size: once
D gene: TRBD1

CDR3 DNA: TGTGCCAGCAGTGAATTGATTGGGCGGGGGGAAAACCAAGAGACCCAGTACTTC
CDR3 protein: CASSELIGRGENQETQYF
CDR3 length: 18
V gene: TRBV25-1
J gene: TRBJ2-5
clone size: .
D gene: TRBD2

CDR3 DNA: TGTGCCAGCAGCTTTGGGGCTGCTCAGCCCCAGCATTTT
CDR3 protein: CASSFGAAQPQHF
CDR3 length: 13
V gene: TRBV11-2
J gene: TRBJ1-5
clone size: .
D gene: .

CDR3 DNA: TGTGCCAGCAGCGTAGGTCCCCAGGCCCCGGAGACCCAGTACTTC
CDR3 protein: CASSVGPQAPETQYF
CDR3 length: 15
V gene: TRBV9
J gene: TRBJ2-5
clone size: .
D gene: .

CDR3 DNA: TGTGCCATCAGTGTCGGTGGTGAGAACACTGAAGCTTTCTTT
CDR3 protein: CAISVGGENTEAFF
CDR3 length: 14
V gene: TRBV10-3
J gene: TRBJ1-1
clone size: .
D gene: .

CDR3 DNA: TGTGCCAGCAGTACACCGGGGGGCAGCTACGAGCAGTACTTC
CDR3 protein: CASSTPGGSYEQYF
CDR3 length: 14
V gene: TRBV6-5
J gene: TRBJ2-7
clone size: .
D gene: .

CDR3 DNA: TGCAGCGTTACAGGGGTGGGGAGCTACACCTTC
CDR3 protein: CSVTGVGSYTF
CDR3 length: 11
V gene: TRBV29-1
J gene: TRBJ1-2
clone size: .
D gene: TRBD1

CDR3 DNA: TGTGCCAGCACCCCGGGACTAGCGGGCCCGGAGCAGTACTTC
CDR3 protein: CASTPGLAGPEQYF
CDR3 length: 14
V gene: TRBV6-5
J gene: TRBJ2-7
clone size: .
D gene: TRBD2

CDR3 DNA: TGTGCCAGCAGCTTAGCGGAGGGGAAGGGAGACACCATATATTTT
CDR3 protein: CASSLAEGKGDTIYF
CDR3 length: 15
V gene: TRBV7-9
J gene: TRBJ1-3
clone size: .
D gene: .

CDR3 DNA: TGTGCCAGCAGTAACAGGACATCGCTCTATGGCTACACCTTC
CDR3 protein: CASSNRTSLYGYTF
CDR3 length: 14
V gene: TRBV27
J gene: TRBJ1-2
clone size: .
D gene: .